This TCR beta chain was identified during a study of tumor-infiltrating lymphocytes in primary liver carcinoma (dated by TCRdb to 2017 to 2019). Some background on the complete study: Of the five patients (three men and two women, aged 30 to 69 years), four had hepatocellular carcinoma and one had combined HCC and intrahepatic cholangiocarcinoma. To link TCRbeta repertoire diversity with the local molecular phenotype, the approximately 25 tumor region samples were profiled using Agilent mRNA microarrays. The tumors of the five patients were staged as T1-T3 N0M0, with maximum diameters ranging from roughly 4 to 11 cm. Repertoires from technical replicates were highly reproducible, with mean shared-clone rates approximately 0.88 and correlation coefficients above 0.95. Each sample produced about 3.5 to 7.5 million productive TCRbeta reads, and read depth showed no significant difference between tissue types. A total of some 35 specimens from 5 patients underwent TCRbeta repertoire sequencing, comprising around 25 tumor regions, 5 adjacent noncancerous liver tissues and 5 peripheral blood samples. Across five regions of each liver tumor, along with adjacent normal tissue and blood, the study brought together TCRbeta repertoire sequencing, expression microarrays and whole-exome sequencing. Overall study outcomes, separate from this receptor: Only about 7.5-25% of top clones were found in all five regions of a tumor, suggesting spatial heterogeneity of tumor-infiltrating T cells. Compared with blood, tumors had a significantly larger share of the repertoire taken up by the top 250 clones (p = 0.039). Repertoire overlap was higher between tumor regions (mean around 35%) than tumor-adjacent (approximately 17%) or tumor-blood (14%) pairs, consistent with antigen-driven expansion. Because only the TCR beta chain was sequenced and unpaired alpha chains were not captured, true repertoire diversity is likely underestimated. Only a few patients were included in the study, and the authors note that the findings should be validated in a larger study. Bulk unsorted samples precluded comparing CD4+ and CD8+ T cell repertoires.

Total RNA and DNA were co-extracted from about 20-30 mg of bulk tissue with the AllPrep DNA/RNA mini kit, without cell sorting. Between November 2015 and March 2016, five patients in China with histopathologically diagnosed primary liver carcinoma had surgical resection. Chronic HBV infection was present in the patients, and the patients were treatment-naive at sampling. Each tumor was sampled at five spatially separated regions: the tumor centre plus the superior, inferior, left-lateral and right-lateral poles. More than 85% viable tumor cells were found by histology in every tumor sample. Pieces of fresh tumor and adjacent tissue were cut in half, with one half kept in RNAlater at -80 degrees C and the other half sent for histology. TCRbeta-specific cDNA was reverse-transcribed from 500 ng total RNA using a constant-region primer and ProtoScript II reverse transcriptase. The TCRbeta libraries were prepared through three rounds of nested multiplex PCR following a slightly modified ARM-PCR procedure. Each of the first two PCR rounds ran for approximately 10 cycles using multiplex TRBV1-TRBV30 forward primers together with a Cbeta reverse primer. A final 25-cycle PCR with Deep VentR polymerase added sample barcodes and Illumina adapters. Before sequencing, amplicons between 200 and 500 bp were purified from gel using a QIAquick gel extraction kit. An Illumina HiSeq 2500 was used to sequence the TCRbeta amplicons, generating 250-bp paired-end reads. The study's own analysis went as follows. To recover full CDR3 sequences, reads were quality-trimmed using Trimmomatic v0.33 and paired reads were then merged using FLASH v1.2.11. V, D and J germline segments were assigned to the rearranged TCRbeta sequences by MiGEC v1.2.1b. Clonotype statistics and Shannon-Wiener diversity indices were calculated with VDJtools v1.0.0. To cut down on sampling bias, every analysis after diversity analysis relied on just the 250 most abundant clonotypes from each sample. TCRdb ran its own pipeline on the public reads, namely fastp trimming at Q25 and MiXCR clone calling, and kept in-frame beta chains. Each CDR3 protein appears once, grouped with its most common genes and DNA. The V and J calls and clone size are TCRdb's, not the authors'. Here the sample has 95,000 to 100,000 distinct CDR3 sequences; 65% to 75% occur a single time. Together, the top ten hold 9.5% to 15% of the sample.

Worth noting for this clonotype: Its antigen is unknown. The input lacks base qualities; no much larger clone sits a single base away.

The V end loses 5 bases and the J end loses 3 bases, and a stretch of 17 bases separates them. From the germline V gene, CDR1 is MNHEY and CDR2 is SVGEGT. Counted from cysteine to phenylalanine, this CDR3 has 15 amino acids. Only the CDR3 DNA stays, 45 bases, in frame from base 1. The specimen was liver tumor tissue from sampling region 2. The cell subset or site label, read with the paper, signifies: tumor region T2, inferior pole. The TCR sequence derives from an older woman with primary liver carcinoma and hepatitis B virus infection. The chain employs TRBV6-2 or TRBV6-3 and TRBJ2-7; a confident D gene designation cannot be given. The sequenced DNA is TGTGCCAGCAGTGTATCGGATGGGCTACTCTACGAGCAGTACTTC. Translated, it gives CASSVSDGLLYEQYF.